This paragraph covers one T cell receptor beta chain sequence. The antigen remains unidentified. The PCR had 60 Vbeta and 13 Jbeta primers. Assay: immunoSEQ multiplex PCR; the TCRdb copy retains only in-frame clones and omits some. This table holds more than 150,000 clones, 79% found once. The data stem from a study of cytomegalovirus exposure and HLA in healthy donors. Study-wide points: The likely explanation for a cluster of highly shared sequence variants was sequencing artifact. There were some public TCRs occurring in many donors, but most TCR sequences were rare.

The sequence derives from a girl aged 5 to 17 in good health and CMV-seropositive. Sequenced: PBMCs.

CDR3 DNA: TGTGCCAGCAGCCCACAATCACAGACTAGCGGTTCTGAGCAGTTCTTC. Amino acids: CASSPQSQTSGSEQFF. The V gene is TRBV7-7, the J gene TRBJ2-1; TRBD2 aligns across 9 bases. V dropped 5 bases and J dropped 9; count of bases not matched to a gene: 14. The CDR3 sequence is 16 residues long. Germline CDR1 and CDR2: SSHAT and FNYEAQ (reference sequence).